This T cell receptor beta chain was recovered during a study of patients and donors after allogeneic stem cell transplantation. Germline V lookup: CDR1 DFQATT, CDR2 SNEGSKA (reference sequence). The CDR3 is 15 residues long. V lost 1 base, J lost 2 bases, and 5 bases stayed unmatched. One entry per CDR3 protein, called by TCRdb with MiXCR from the RT-PCR reads. The sample yields some 160,000 distinct CDR3 sequences, 20% to 25% seen once. There are a few counts of this clonotype. This clonotype was obtained from a human donor who was either an allogeneic HSCT recipient or a stem cell or donor lymphocyte infusion donor (not recorded which). It is not recorded whose cells these are; they may come from a transplant donor. The sample taken for sequencing was blood, either unsorted or a sorted T cell fraction (not recorded which). The V and J genes are TRBV20-1 and TRBJ2-7; 10 bases match TRBD2. The CDR3 spells CSARGLAGAAYEQYF. The CDR3 nucleotides are TGCAGTGCTAGAGGCCTAGCGGGAGCCGCCTACGAGCAGTACTTC.